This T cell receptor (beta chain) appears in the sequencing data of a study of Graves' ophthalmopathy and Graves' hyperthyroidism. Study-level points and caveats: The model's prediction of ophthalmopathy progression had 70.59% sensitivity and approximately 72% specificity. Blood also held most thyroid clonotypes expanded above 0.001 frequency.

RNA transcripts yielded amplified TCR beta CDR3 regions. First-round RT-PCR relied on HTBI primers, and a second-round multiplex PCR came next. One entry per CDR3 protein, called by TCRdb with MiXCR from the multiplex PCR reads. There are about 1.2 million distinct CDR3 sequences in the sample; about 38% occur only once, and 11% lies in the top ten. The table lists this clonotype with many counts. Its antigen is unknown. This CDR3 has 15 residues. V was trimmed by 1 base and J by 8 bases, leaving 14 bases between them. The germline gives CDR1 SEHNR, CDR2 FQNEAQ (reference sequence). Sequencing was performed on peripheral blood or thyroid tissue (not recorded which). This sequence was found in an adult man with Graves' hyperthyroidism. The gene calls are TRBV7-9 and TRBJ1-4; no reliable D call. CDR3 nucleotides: TGTGCCAGCAGCTTAGGCGGGGTCGGTGGAGAAAAACTGTTTTTT. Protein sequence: CASSLGGVGGEKLFF.